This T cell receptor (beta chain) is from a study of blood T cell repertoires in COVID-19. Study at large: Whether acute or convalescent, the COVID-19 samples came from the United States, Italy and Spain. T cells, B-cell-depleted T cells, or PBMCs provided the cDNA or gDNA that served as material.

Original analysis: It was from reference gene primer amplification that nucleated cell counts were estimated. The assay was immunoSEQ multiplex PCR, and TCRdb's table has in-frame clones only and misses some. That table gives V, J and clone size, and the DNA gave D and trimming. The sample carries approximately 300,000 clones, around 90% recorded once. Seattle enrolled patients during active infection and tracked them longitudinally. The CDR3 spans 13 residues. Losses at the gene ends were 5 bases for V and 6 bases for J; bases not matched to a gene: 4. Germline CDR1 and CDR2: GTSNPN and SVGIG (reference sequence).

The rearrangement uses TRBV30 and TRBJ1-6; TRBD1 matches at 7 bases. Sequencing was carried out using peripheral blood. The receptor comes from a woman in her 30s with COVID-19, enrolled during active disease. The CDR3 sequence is CAWEGQANSPLHF. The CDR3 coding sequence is TGTGCCTGGGAAGGACAGGCTAATTCACCCCTCCACTTT.